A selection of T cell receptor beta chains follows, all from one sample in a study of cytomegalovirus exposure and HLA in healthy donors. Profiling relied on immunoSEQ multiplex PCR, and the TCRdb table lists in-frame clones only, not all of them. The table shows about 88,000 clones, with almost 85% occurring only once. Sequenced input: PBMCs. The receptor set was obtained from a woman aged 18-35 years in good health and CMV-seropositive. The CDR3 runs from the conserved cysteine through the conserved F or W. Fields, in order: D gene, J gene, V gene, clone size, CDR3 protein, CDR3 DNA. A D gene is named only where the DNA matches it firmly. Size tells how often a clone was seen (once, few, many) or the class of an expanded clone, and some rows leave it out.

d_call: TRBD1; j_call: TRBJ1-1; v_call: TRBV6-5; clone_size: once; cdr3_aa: CASSSIPADRAEAFF; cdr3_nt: TGTGCCAGCAGTTCCATTCCTGCCGACAGGGCTGAAGCTTTCTTT
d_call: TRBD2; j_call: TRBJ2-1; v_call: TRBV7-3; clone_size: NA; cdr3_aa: CASSLIAGGQYNEQFF; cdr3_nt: TGTGCCAGCAGCTTAATCGCGGGGGGCCAGTACAATGAGCAGTTCTTC
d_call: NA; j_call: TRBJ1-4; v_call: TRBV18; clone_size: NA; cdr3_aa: CASSPAGQSNEKLFF; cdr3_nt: TGTGCCAGCTCCCCCGCAGGACAGTCTAATGAAAAACTGTTTTTT
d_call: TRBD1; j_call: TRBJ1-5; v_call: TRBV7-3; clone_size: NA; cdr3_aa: CASSTQGDQPQHF; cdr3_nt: TGTGCCAGCAGTACACAGGGGGACCAGCCCCAGCATTTT
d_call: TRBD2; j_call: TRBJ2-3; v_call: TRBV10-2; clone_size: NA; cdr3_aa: CASWKLKGSATAGGQADTQYF; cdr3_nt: TGCGCCAGCTGGAAACTTAAGGGGTCCGCAACGGCGGGGGGGCAGGCAGATACGCAGTATTTT
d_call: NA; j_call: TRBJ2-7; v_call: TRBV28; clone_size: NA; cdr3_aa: CASRSPGYEQYF; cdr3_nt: TGTGCCAGCCGAAGCCCGGGCTACGAGCAGTACTTC
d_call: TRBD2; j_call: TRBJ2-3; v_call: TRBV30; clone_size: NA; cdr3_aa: CAWGGEGGADTQYF; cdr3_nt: TGTGCCTGGGGAGGGGAGGGAGGGGCAGATACGCAGTATTTT
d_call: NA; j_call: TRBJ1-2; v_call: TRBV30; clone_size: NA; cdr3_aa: CAWSVTMAYGYTF; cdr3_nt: TGTGCCTGGAGTGTTACGATGGCCTATGGCTACACCTTC
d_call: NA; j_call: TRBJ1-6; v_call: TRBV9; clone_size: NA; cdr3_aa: CASSVQDRTDNSPLHF; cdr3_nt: TGTGCCAGCAGCGTACAGGACAGAACTGATAATTCACCCCTCCACTTT
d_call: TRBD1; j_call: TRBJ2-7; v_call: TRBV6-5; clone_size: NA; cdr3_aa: CASGQGLEEQYF; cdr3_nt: TGTGCCAGCGGACAGGGACTTGAAGAGCAGTACTTC